These 11 T cell receptor beta chains share one sample of origin, sequenced in a study of molecular identifiers for immune sequencing clone quantification. In TCRdb, the PCR reads were re-called with MiXCR into one record per CDR3 protein. Of approximately 500,000 distinct CDR3 sequences in the sample, 25% are singletons; the top ten hold approximately 0.76%. The source material was naive CD8+ T cells from blood, with Jurkat cell RNA spiked in. The subset here: FACS-sorted CD8+CD4-CCR7+CD45RA+ naive T cells. Receptors originate from a human donor in good health. Some libraries in this study had Jurkat cell RNA spiked in.

This clonotype was seen many times. The V call is TRBV4-1, the J call TRBJ1-5; D gene uncertain. The CDR3 spans 17 residues. Between the trimmed V and J ends, which lost 0 bases and 3 bases, there was a span of 15 bases. The germline V gene has CDR1 MGHRA and CDR2 YSYEKL. This chain's CDR3 is CASSQDFTVGDNQPQHF. CDR3 bases: TGCGCCAGCAGCCAAGATTTTACAGTTGGGGACAATCAGCCCCAGCATTTT.

This clonotype was observed many times. This chain connects TRBV20-1 to TRBJ2-3; TRBD2 matches at 10 bases. Germline assignment: CDR1 DFQATT and CDR2 SNEGSKA (reference sequence). V lost 1 base and J lost 0; bases outside the gene matches: 7. The CDR3 runs to 17 residues. The CDR3 spells CSARGASGSTSTDTQYF. CDR3 coding DNA: TGCAGTGCTAGAGGTGCTAGCGGGAGTACTAGCACAGATACGCAGTATTTT.

The chain carries TRBV12-3 or TRBV12-4 and TRBJ2-5; 7 bases agree with TRBD2. This CDR3 is built from 14 residues. Trimming at V came to 3 bases and at J to 5 bases, leaving 6 bases not matched to a gene. In nucleotides, the CDR3 is TGTGCCAGCAGTTTTGCGGGAGTAGGGGAGACCCAGTACTTC. This gives the protein CASSFAGVGETQYF.

This clonotype appeared a few times. Without the conserved terminal phenylalanine or tryptophan, this CDR3 likely stems from a read error. The chain carries TRBV15 and TRBJ2-1; TRBD2 might be the D (6 bases). CDR3 size: 14 residues. Trimming removed 11 bases from V and 0 bases from J, with 14 bases in between. CDR1 and CDR2 from the germline V gene are LNHNV and YYDKDF (reference sequence). CDR3 sequence (DNA): TGTGCCGCCTCAAGTAGCGGCTCCTACAATGAGCAGTTCCTC. Encoded protein: CAASSSGSYNEQFL.

Details on this clonotype: It may be a read error: a sequence one base away is much more abundant. The V gene is TRBV9, the J gene TRBJ2-3, with no clear D. Germline assignment: CDR1 SGDLS and CDR2 YYNGEE. The CDR3 spans 14 residues. CDR3: CASSVGGSRDTQYF. CDR3 sequence (DNA): TGTGCCAGCAGCGTAGGCGGAAGCAGAGATACGCAGTATTTT.

This clonotype was found a few times. The V gene is TRBV4-1, the J gene TRBJ2-7, with D unresolved. CDR3 length: 14 residues. Germline values: CDR1 MGHRA, CDR2 YSYEKL. The V end was cut by 1 base, the J end by 3 bases, with 10 bases between. CDR3 DNA: TGCGCCAGCAGCCAAGTTCGGGCAGACTACGAGCAGTACTTC. Translated: CASSQVRADYEQYF.

The rearrangement uses TRBV11-1 and TRBJ2-3, with 11 bases fitting TRBD2. V lost 5 bases to trimming and J lost 4 bases; unmatched junction nucleotides: 5. Germline CDR1 SGHAT, CDR2 FQDESV (reference sequence). The CDR3 covers 15 residues. CDR3 amino acids: CASSTSGSFADTQYF. The CDR3 DNA sequence: TGTGCCAGCAGCACTAGCGGGAGTTTCGCAGATACGCAGTATTTT.

CDR3 DNA sequence: TGTGCCAGCAGCGCTGGGACAGCGCACTATGGCTACACCTTC. Amino acids: CASSAGTAHYGYTF. The chain carries TRBV9 and TRBJ1-2; 7 bases are shared with TRBD1. Per germline, CDR1 SGDLS and CDR2 YYNGEE. The CDR3 is made up of 14 amino acids. After removal of 3 bases from V and 3 bases from J, the junction contained 5 bases not matched to a gene.

V gene TRBV14 combines with J gene TRBJ1-1, with TRBD1 identical over 9 bases. The CDR3 is made up of 17 amino acids. Trimming took 4 bases from V and 5 from J; bases not matched to a gene: 14. CDR1 SGHDN and CDR2 FVKESK come from the germline V gene. This CDR3 reads CASSRSGADRGITEAFF. In nucleotides, the CDR3 is TGTGCCAGCAGCCGGAGCGGGGCCGACAGGGGGATAACTGAAGCTTTCTTT. Combining the CDR3 with reference TRBV14 and TRBJ1-1 gives the whole variable domain EAGVTQFPSHSVIEKGQTVTLRCDPISGHDNLYWYRRVMGKEIKFLLHFVKESKQDESGMPNNRFLAERTGGTYSTLKVQPAELEDSGVYFCASSRSGADRGITEAFFGQGTRLTVV.

This clonotype was picked up a small number of times. The gene calls are TRBV19 and TRBJ2-1; D unresolved. The germline V gene has CDR1 LNHDA and CDR2 SQIVND (reference sequence). CDR3 length: 13 residues. Trimming took off 3 bases at V and 5 bases at J, with 8 bases between the two ends. CDR3 nucleotide sequence: TGTGCCAGTAGTATCGGTCTCGACAATGAGCAGTTCTTC. It codes for CASSIGLDNEQFF.

In its sample, this clonotype was seen many times. The V gene is TRBV4-3, the J gene TRBJ2-7; TRBD2 agrees at 7 bases. The CDR3 runs 16 residues. Germline CDR1 is LGHNA and CDR2 is YSLEER. V was clipped by 0 bases and J by 0 bases; unmatched bases: 5. In DNA form, the CDR3 reads TGCGCCAGCAGCCAAGATTGGGCTAGCGGCTCCTACGAGCAGTACTTC. It encodes CASSQDWASGSYEQYF.